Listed below are T cell receptor beta chains from one sample, sequenced in a study of T cell responses to AZD1222 COVID-19 vaccine. The assay was immunoSEQ multiplex PCR, and TCRdb's table has in-frame clones only and misses some. The sample holds about 100,000 clones, around 83% seen once. Sequencing used peripheral blood, obtained on day 0 of AZD1222 vaccination. Receptor source: an adult in good health. Each CDR3 is given with its conserved first and last residue. The order of the fields is clone size, D gene, J gene, V gene, CDR3 protein, CDR3 DNA. D genes are given only for firm matches. Expanded clones get a size class; other rows say once, few or many, or leave the size out.

-,-,TRBJ2-1,TRBV5-8,CASSTGSSYNEQFF,TGTGCCAGCAGTACAGGGAGCTCCTACAATGAGCAGTTCTTC
once,-,TRBJ2-1,TRBV28,CASSRPPPLTGSSYNEQFF,TGTGCCAGCAGTAGGCCCCCCCCTCTCACTGGAAGCTCCTACAATGAGCAGTTCTTC
-,-,TRBJ2-5,TRBV6-5,CASSYSIVEQETQYF,TGTGCCAGCAGTTACTCGATAGTGGAACAAGAGACCCAGTACTTC
-,-,TRBJ2-5,TRBV29-1,CSVDSLKLETQYF,TGCAGCGTTGATTCACTAAAGCTAGAGACCCAGTACTTC
-,TRBD1,TRBJ1-6,TRBV9,CASSDLQGFPYNSPLHF,TGTGCCAGCAGCGATTTACAGGGGTTCCCCTATAATTCACCCCTCCACTTT
-,-,TRBJ1-1,TRBV13,CASSPGLPKAGTEAFF,TGTGCCAGCAGCCCCGGACTTCCCAAGGCGGGCACTGAAGCTTTCTTT
few,-,TRBJ1-6,TRBV5-1,CASSLGPSYNSPLHF,TGCGCCAGCAGCTTGGGACCCTCCTATAATTCACCCCTCCACTTT
-,-,TRBJ2-2,TRBV4-2,CASSQGVGTKRGSNTGELFF,TGTGCCAGCAGCCAAGGCGTAGGGACCAAGCGAGGATCGAACACCGGGGAGCTGTTTTTT
few,-,TRBJ1-4,TRBV7-8,CASTIQRWGSEGEKLFF,TGTGCCAGCACTATACAGCGGTGGGGGTCTGAGGGTGAAAAACTGTTTTTT
few,-,TRBJ1-1,TRBV5-6,CASRFRGGEAFF,TGTGCCAGCAGGTTTAGGGGCGGTGAAGCTTTCTTT
once,-,TRBJ1-1,TRBV28,CASSSIYAGDTEAFF,TGTGCCAGCAGCTCAATCTACGCTGGAGACACTGAAGCTTTCTTT